Below are 10 T cell receptor beta chains sequenced from a single sample in a study of shared clonotypes between healthy human individuals (dated by TCRdb to about 2020). Library preparation employed the immunoSEQ multiplex PCR assay. Held by TCRdb, this immuneACCESS table contains in-frame sequences only and omits some clones. Under half of the omission traces to an unresolved V gene where checked; the cause of the rest is unknown. The sample records 1.6 million or so clones, 98% of which are singletons. The biggest ten clones account for approximately 0.4% of the sample. What was sequenced was naive CD4+ T cells sorted from blood. According to the study, the label for this sample's cell subset or site signals: CD45RA+ positively selected. The source of these receptors is a man younger than 45 in good health.

The V gene is TRBV7-9, the J gene TRBJ2-1; unclear D gene. V was cut by 1 base and J by 9 bases, with 10 bases left in between. CDR3 size: 13 residues. Germline-derived CDR1 and CDR2 are SEHNR and FQNEAQ (reference sequence). The CDR3 nucleotides are TGTGCCAGCAGCTTAGTAGCTTCCGGTGAGCAGTTCTTC. Its translation: CASSLVASGEQFF.

The V gene is TRBV30, the J gene TRBJ2-7, with 7 bases identical to TRBD2. The V gene's germline CDR1 is GTSNPN and CDR2 SVGIG (reference sequence). V lost 2 bases, J lost 6 bases, and 10 bases stayed unmatched. This CDR3 is 14 amino acids long. The CDR3 DNA reads as TGTGCCTGGAGTCAAGGACTAGTGTTCTCCGAGCAGTACTTC. This encodes CAWSQGLVFSEQYF. The full variable domain, with the rest looked up from reference TRBV30 and TRBJ2-7, is SQTIHQWPATLVQPVGSPLSLECTVEGTSNPNLYWYRQAAGRGLQLLFYSVGIGQISSEVPQNLSASRPQDRQFILSSKKLLLSDSGFYLCAWSQGLVFSEQYFGPGTRLTVT.

The CDR3 DNA follows: TGTGCCAGCAGATACCAGGGGAATGAGCAGTTCTTC. Protein product: CASRYQGNEQFF. The J gene is TRBJ2-1, the V gene TRBV7-2; D perhaps matches TRBD1 (6 bases). The V gene lost 6 bases and the J gene lost 7 bases, with 10 bases spanning the gap. The CDR3 has 12 amino acids. Germline V gene data show CDR1 as SGHTA and CDR2 as FQGNSA.

Worth noting for this clone: Relative to the germline gene, one junction end is altered; a read error may explain this. This sequence joins TRBV18 and TRBJ2-7; D is perhaps TRBD1 or TRBD2 (6 bases each). The CDR3 is 16 residues long. Germline V lookup: CDR1 KGHSH, CDR2 LQKENI. Here the CDR3 reads CASPPEGGRLYYEQYF. Written as DNA, the CDR3 is TGTGCCAGCCCACCGGAGGGGGGCAGACTCTACTACGAGCAGTACTTC.

The gene calls are TRBV5-1 and TRBJ2-7, with D perhaps TRBD2 (6 bases). The CDR3 consists of 15 residues. The germline V gene has CDR1 SGHRS and CDR2 YFSETQ. With 5 bases removed from V and 6 bases from J, the gap between germline ends came to 21 bases. The CDR3 sequence is CASRNWLADGGEQYF. CDR3 in DNA: TGCGCCAGCAGGAATTGGTTGGCCGACGGGGGCGAGCAGTACTTC.

This chain joins TRBV7-2 and TRBJ1-1, with D uncertain. Trimming stripped 3 bases from V and 3 bases from J, with 8 bases between. This CDR3 has 13 amino acids. From germline, CDR1 is SGHTA and CDR2 FQGNSA. The CDR3 DNA sequence: TGTGCCAGCAGCTTGAGGGCTTACACTGAAGCTTTCTTT. It yields the protein CASSLRAYTEAFF.

Here the CDR3 reads CASSRGGEAFF. DNA of the CDR3: TGTGCCAGCAGCAGGGGAGGGGAAGCTTTCTTT. The J gene is TRBJ1-1, the V gene TRBV28, with D possibly being TRBD1 (6 bases). CDR1 is MDHEN, CDR2 SYDVKM, per germline. V dropped 6 bases and J dropped 8 bases, with 10 bases sitting between them. The CDR3 is made up of 11 amino acids.

This chain links TRBV6-5 with TRBJ2-5, with 10 bases identical to TRBD1. The CDR3 loop spans 14 amino acids. Per the germline V gene, CDR1 is MNHEY and CDR2 is SVGAGI. V trimming: 7 bases; J trimming: 5 bases; junction bases outside the gene matches: 7. The CDR3 coding sequence is TGTGCCAGCACTCGGGGACAGGGGTACGAGACCCAGTACTTC. This translates into CASTRGQGYETQYF.

The chain combines TRBV25-1 with TRBJ2-1; 7 nucleotides line up with TRBD2. The CDR3 is made up of 13 amino acids. In germline, CDR1 is MGHDK, CDR2 SYGVNS. V lost 2 bases and J lost 12; bases outside the gene matches: 7. The CDR3 DNA reads as TGTGCCAGCAGTGAACTGGGACTACCGCTGCAGTTCTTC. This translates into CASSELGLPLQFF.

CDR3: CASSETGSEGNTIYF. In DNA form, the CDR3 reads TGTGCCAGCAGCGAGACCGGATCCGAGGGAAACACCATATATTTT. The rearrangement joins TRBV9 to TRBJ1-3; D ambiguous. V lost 3 bases and J lost 4, with 14 bases in between. This CDR3 is built from 15 residues. In germline, CDR1 is SGDLS, CDR2 YYNGEE.